Each of the 25 T cell receptor beta chains below was sequenced from the same sample in a study of shared clonotypes between healthy human individuals. Sequencing was performed with immunoSEQ multiplex PCR; in TCRdb, only in-frame clones are kept and a portion is missing. The repertoire holds about half a million clones, with 79% as singletons. The sequenced material came from PBMCs. Every receptor here comes from a woman aged 40 to 50 in good health. Some clones in this sample may be carry-over from other donors' samples.

V gene TRBV11-2 combines with J gene TRBJ2-1, with D uncertain. Germline V gives CDR1 SGHAT, CDR2 FQNNGV. The CDR3 runs 13 residues. Trimming removed 0 bases at V and 4 bases at J, with 4 bases between. The CDR3 reads CASSLDLYNEQFF. The DNA for the CDR3 is TGTGCCAGCAGCTTAGACTTATACAATGAGCAGTTCTTC.

The chain uses TRBV9 and TRBJ2-6, with no clear D. Trimming pared 0 bases from V and 5 bases from J, leaving 12 bases between. This CDR3 region has 16 residues. CDR1 is SGDLS, CDR2 YYNGEE, per germline. The CDR3 reads CASSVGEAGRANVLTF. CDR3 nucleotides: TGTGCCAGCAGCGTAGGTGAGGCAGGTAGGGCCAACGTCCTGACTTTC.

Note on this clone: Other DNA sequences in the same sample also yield this CDR3. The chain combines TRBV7-9 with TRBJ2-1; TRBD2 matches at 7 bases. The CDR3 runs to 16 residues. Trimming at V came to 5 bases and at J to 0 bases, leaving 7 bases not matched to a gene. CDR1 is SEHNR, CDR2 FQNEAQ, per germline (reference sequence). CDR3 in DNA: TGTGCCAGCAGCCCCCGACTAGCAGGCTCCTACAATGAGCAGTTCTTC. It translates to CASSPRLAGSYNEQFF.

The rearrangement joins TRBV7-2 to TRBJ2-7; 15 bases match TRBD2. V lost 5 bases, J lost 4 bases, and 9 bases stayed unmatched. Germline values: CDR1 SGHTA, CDR2 FQGNSA. The CDR3 totals 17 residues. The DNA for the CDR3 is TGTGCCAGCAGCGCACGGACTAGCGGGAGGGCCTGGTACGAGCAGTACTTC. It encodes CASSARTSGRAWYEQYF.

The chain joins TRBV6-1 to TRBJ1-1, with D perhaps matching TRBD1 (5 bases). The ends were cut back, 6 bases at V and 1 base at J, with 12 bases in the middle. This CDR3 spans 14 amino acids. CDR1 is MNHNS, CDR2 SASEGT, per germline. CDR3 sequence: CASRMGGENTEAFF. In DNA form, the CDR3 reads TGTGCCAGCAGGATGGGAGGGGAGAACACTGAAGCTTTCTTT.

This chain links TRBV19 with TRBJ1-5; D unclear. This CDR3 has 14 residues. Germline assignment: CDR1 LNHDA and CDR2 SQIVND (reference sequence). The V and J ends lost 6 bases and 5 bases respectively, with 14 bases between them. The DNA for the CDR3 is TGTGCCAGTAGAACAGCCGGCGGCGATCAGCCCCAGCATTTT. Amino acid sequence: CASRTAGGDQPQHF.

With respect to this clone: Distinct nucleotide sequences in the sample also encode this CDR3. The V gene is TRBV9, the J gene TRBJ2-3; the D is unclear. Between the trimmed V and J ends, which lost 0 bases and 0 bases, there was a span of 8 bases. The CDR3 is 15 residues long. Germline CDR1 SGDLS, CDR2 YYNGEE. The CDR3 reads CASSVGLASTDTQYF. CDR3 nucleotides: TGTGCCAGCAGCGTAGGGTTAGCCAGCACAGATACGCAGTATTTT.

This chain links TRBV6-1 with TRBJ1-5, with D maybe TRBD1 (6 bases). Germline values: CDR1 MNHNS, CDR2 SASEGT. CDR3 length: 15 residues. Deletions cut 2 bases from V and 6 bases from J, with 14 bases between. CDR3 residues: CASSESTGYGQPQHF. The CDR3 DNA is TGTGCCAGCAGTGAATCGACAGGTTACGGTCAGCCCCAGCATTTT.

The chain recombines TRBV9 with TRBJ2-7; D is unresolved. Germline-derived CDR1 and CDR2 are SGDLS and YYNGEE. The V gene lost 6 bases and the J gene lost 6 bases, with 22 bases spanning the gap. The CDR3 length is 15 residues. The CDR3 DNA sequence: TGTGCCAGCACCCCGGGTGGTAATAGAGCTTCCGAGCAGTACTTC. It translates to CASTPGGNRASEQYF.

V usage is TRBV5-1 and J usage is TRBJ2-3; D possibly corresponds to TRBD2 (5 bases). CDR3 size: 14 residues. V was clipped by 2 bases and J by 0 bases, with 7 bases between them. The germline V gene has CDR1 SGHRS and CDR2 YFSETQ. The CDR3 is CASSFEGSTDTQYF. DNA for the CDR3: TGCGCCAGCAGCTTCGAGGGAAGCACAGATACGCAGTATTTT.

In regard to this clone: Different DNA sequences within this sample yield the same CDR3. V and J are TRBV18 and TRBJ2-7, with no clear D. CDR3 length equals 13 residues. The V end lost 2 bases, the J end lost 4 bases, and 9 bases lay between the germline ends. Germline V gives CDR1 KGHSH, CDR2 LQKENI. The CDR3 protein is CASSPRSSYEQYF. CDR3 nucleotide sequence: TGTGCCAGCTCACCAAGGTCATCTTACGAGCAGTACTTC.

This clone was seen only a few times. The V gene is TRBV7-9, the J gene TRBJ1-5, with D possibly being TRBD1 (5 bases). This CDR3 contains 16 residues. Germline assignment: CDR1 SEHNR and CDR2 FQNEAQ (reference sequence). Trimming removed 1 base at V and 7 bases at J, with 17 bases between. Written as DNA, the CDR3 is TGTGCCAGCAGCTTAGTCTTGGGGGGGAATAACCAGCCCCAGCATTTT. Translated: CASSLVLGGNNQPQHF.

The genes are TRBV11-1 and TRBJ2-1; 7 bases are shared with TRBD2. V shed 5 bases, J shed 4 bases, and the junction held 11 bases outside the gene matches. The CDR3 runs 16 residues. Germline V gives CDR1 SGHAT, CDR2 FQDESV (reference sequence). DNA for the CDR3: TGTGCCAGCAGCCTCAGCGTGAGGCGGGGGTACAATGAGCAGTTCTTC. This codes for CASSLSVRRGYNEQFF.

The V and J genes are TRBV7-3 and TRBJ2-2; D perhaps matches TRBD1 (5 bases). There are 14 residues in the CDR3. Germline-derived CDR1 and CDR2 are SGHTA and FQGTGA. V lost 5 bases, J lost 1 base, and 8 bases lay in between. CDR3 residues: CASSRGQNTGELFF. CDR3 nucleotides: TGTGCCAGCAGCCGCGGACAGAACACCGGGGAGCTGTTTTTT.

In this sample, this clone turned up once. This chain connects TRBV7-7 to TRBJ1-3, with 9 bases that match TRBD1. The V and J ends lost 5 bases and 0 bases, in that order; junction bases with no gene match: 8. This CDR3 spans 17 amino acids. CDR1 and CDR2 (germline): SSHAT, FNYEAQ (reference sequence). The CDR3 coding sequence is TGTGCCAGCAGCCGCATGACAGGGGGTGGCTCTGGAAACACCATATATTTT. Protein: CASSRMTGGGSGNTIYF. Complete variable domain (other parts from reference TRBV7-7 and TRBJ1-3): GAGVSQSPRYKVTKRGQDVTLRCDPISSHATLYWYQQALGQGPEFLTYFNYEAQPDKSGLPSDRFSAERPEGSISTLTIQRTEQRDSAMYRCASSRMTGGGSGNTIYFGEGSWLTVV.

This clone was picked up a small number of times. The chain employs TRBV10-3 and TRBJ1-1, with TRBD1 matching over 8 bases. CDR3 size: 13 residues. Germline CDR1 reads ENHRY; CDR2 reads SYGVKD. Losses at the gene ends were 11 bases for V and 1 base for J; bases not matched to a gene: 6. The CDR3, as DNA: TGTGCCGCCAACAGGGGGGAGAACACTGAAGCTTTCTTT. Its protein product is CAANRGENTEAFF.

The rearrangement uses TRBV27 and TRBJ2-2; 8 bases match TRBD1. The CDR3 runs 15 residues. From germline, CDR1 is MNHEY and CDR2 SMNVEV (reference sequence). The V gene end was trimmed by 4 bases and the J gene end by 5 bases; junction bases not matched to a gene: 6. CDR3 in DNA: TGTGCCAGCAGTTGGGACAGGTTGGGGACCGGGGAGCTGTTTTTT. Amino acid sequence: CASSWDRLGTGELFF.

The rearrangement links TRBV4-2 to TRBJ2-3, with 8 bases that match TRBD2. The V and J ends lost 1 base and 2 bases, in that order; junction bases with no gene match: 11. CDR1 is LGHNA and CDR2 is YNFKEQ in the germline V gene. The CDR3 has 18 amino acids. The CDR3 sequence: CASSQGSGSGGITDTQYF. The CDR3 nucleotides read TGTGCCAGCAGCCAAGGGTCTGGCTCGGGAGGGATCACAGATACGCAGTATTTT.

CDR3 nucleotide sequence: TGTGCCAGCAGTTTAGACTTTTCGGATACGCAGTATTTT. Amino acid sequence: CASSLDFSDTQYF. J is TRBJ2-3 and V is TRBV28; D gene uncertain. Trimming pared 2 bases from V and 6 bases from J, leaving 9 bases between. The CDR3 length is 13 residues. Germline assignment: CDR1 MDHEN and CDR2 SYDVKM.

This clone was counted once. The chain uses TRBV9 and TRBJ2-1; 11 positions match TRBD2. This CDR3 is built from 16 residues. V trimming: 2 bases; J trimming: 4 bases; junction bases outside the gene matches: 5. Germline CDR1 reads SGDLS; CDR2 reads YYNGEE. The CDR3 loop reads CASSVFGTSGYNEQFF. The DNA for the CDR3 is TGTGCCAGCAGCGTCTTTGGGACTAGCGGTTACAATGAGCAGTTCTTC.

In this sample, this clone turned up once. V usage is TRBV7-3 and J usage is TRBJ2-1, with 7 bases lining up with TRBD2. The CDR3 loop spans 15 amino acids. Germline-derived CDR1 and CDR2 are SGHTA and FQGTGA. V lost 5 bases and J lost 9; bases outside the gene matches: 13. The CDR3 DNA sequence: TGTGCCAGCAGCCCCTTAGCGGGCCTGGGGGGTGAGCAGTTCTTC. This codes for CASSPLAGLGGEQFF.

This clone was seen a handful of times. This rearrangement joins TRBV2 to TRBJ2-2, with 12 nucleotides matching TRBD2. The V and J ends lost 6 bases and 5 bases, in that order; junction bases with no gene match: 4. The germline V gene encodes CDR1 SNHLY and CDR2 FYNNEI. The CDR3 length is 15 residues. The CDR3, as DNA: TGTGCCAGCAGCCCTCTAGCGGGAGGGACCGGGGAGCTGTTTTTT. Translation gives CASSPLAGGTGELFF.

Turning to this clone: No DNA is shown, since the ends of the CDR3 on it are uncertain; the CDR3 is the one TCRdb lists. The chain is built from TRBV29-1 and TRBJ1-1. The CDR3 length is 11 residues, termini included. Germline lookup yields CDR1 SQVTM and CDR2 ANQGSEA. This CDR3 reads CSVGRGTETFF.

Worth noting for this clone: Germline is not matched at one junction end, which may reflect a read error. The chain joins TRBV27 to TRBJ2-1; TRBD2 aligns across 7 bases. CDR1 is MNHEY, CDR2 SMNVEV, per germline (reference sequence). The CDR3 is made up of 14 amino acids. The CDR3 region has the DNA TGTGTCAGCAGTTTTGTCGGGGGGAACAATGAGCAGTTCTTC. It codes for CVSSFVGGNNEQFF.

The V gene is TRBV2, the J gene TRBJ2-7; no definite D call. Trimming pared 2 bases from V and 12 bases from J, leaving 14 bases between. Germline V gene data show CDR1 as SNHLY and CDR2 as FYNNEI. The CDR3 is 12 residues long. CDR3 amino acids: CASSEKSTVLYF. In DNA, the CDR3 is TGTGCCAGCAGTGAAAAGTCCACGGTGCTGTACTTC.